These T cell receptor beta chains were read from a single sample in a study of early T cells in non-severe SARS-CoV-2 infection. TCRdb ran MiXCR on the 5' RACE reads and lists one entry per CDR3 protein. The sample shows 40,000 to 55,000 distinct CDR3 sequences, around 4.1% of them seen only once. Material: whole blood. The receptor set was obtained from an adult who was a healthcare worker with PCR-confirmed SARS-CoV-2 infection or an uninfected control (not recorded which). Both conserved end residues are trimmed from each CDR3. The order of the fields is V gene, CDR3 protein.

TRBV10-3 AISESGTSAPESEQY
TRBV18 ASSPSARRTNSPLH
TRBV6-2/TRBV6-3 ASSRLAGGPRNEQF
TRBV20-1 SATGVNEQF
TRBV21-1 ASSWGTDNEQF
TRBV18 ASSPYGTPTDTQY
TRBV5-4 ASSLVVNTEAF
TRBV29-1 SVAETPERGQF
TRBV4-1 ASSQGFDSRETQY
TRBV19 ASSIGIGLSNTGELF
TRBV11-1 ASSSQRGTEAF
TRBV24-1 ATSDLKGEQY
TRBV18 ASSPPERRAPYEQY
TRBV30 AWKRTSGPYEQY
TRBV28 ASSLRGGDTQY
TRBV5-6 ASSRLGGDIQY
TRBV19 ASSPRGPSYEQY
TRBV7-9 ASSLGLGDYEQY
TRBV24-1 ATSETGGTEAF
TRBV5-6 ASSLLTRDRGEAF
TRBV10-3 AISESNSAYEQY
TRBV18 ASSQVTGPIYGYT
TRBV5-4 ASSLGSTVIFSGANVLT
TRBV5-1 ASSSRAGTSNTGELF
TRBV11-2 ASSAPPLRTGELF
TRBV5-1 ASSFPPDGPVDTQY
TRBV2 ASSEEGFGEQY
TRBV5-1 ASSLRQGANTEAF
TRBV7-2 ASSLQGSTEAF
TRBV6-2/TRBV6-3 ASSPSGRTLKGEQF
TRBV20-1 SARGTDYGYT
TRBV27 ASTPWGSSTDTQY
TRBV2 ASSEGPSGGYTDTQY
TRBV6-5 ASSYTRDFYEQY
TRBV11-2 ASSRTPAGGLSSYNEQF
TRBV19 ASSAKTGTGELF
TRBV7-2 ASSWDRRRVNYGYT
TRBV6-5 ASSSRRGEGTEAF
TRBV7-2 ASSSAGTHQF
TRBV13 ASSGVLTSSYNEQF
TRBV4-1 ASSQDGPFTGYT
TRBV9 ASSASTGVNYGYT
TRBV30 AWSYGGELF
TRBV24-1 ATSDQSSPGGTQY
TRBV6-6 ASIKRQGNSPLH
TRBV4-1 ASSQAPGQSYSGNTIY
TRBV20-1 SARGLAGAYEQY
TRBV7-3 ASSLTAAGFTDTQY
TRBV13 ASSLKGAYEQY
TRBV6-6 ASSYASANTEAF
TRBV12-3/TRBV12-4 ASERGTDTQY
TRBV18 ASSQGDTDTQY
TRBV29-1 SVNGGDYGYT
TRBV6-6 ASSGTGRPTDTQY
TRBV11-2 ASHPGSGRATEQF
TRBV11-2 ASSLLTSGRRDTQY
TRBV11-2 ASSSARLAGFTGELF
TRBV12-3/TRBV12-4 ASGADSYNEQF
TRBV12-3/TRBV12-4 ASGQGGYGYT